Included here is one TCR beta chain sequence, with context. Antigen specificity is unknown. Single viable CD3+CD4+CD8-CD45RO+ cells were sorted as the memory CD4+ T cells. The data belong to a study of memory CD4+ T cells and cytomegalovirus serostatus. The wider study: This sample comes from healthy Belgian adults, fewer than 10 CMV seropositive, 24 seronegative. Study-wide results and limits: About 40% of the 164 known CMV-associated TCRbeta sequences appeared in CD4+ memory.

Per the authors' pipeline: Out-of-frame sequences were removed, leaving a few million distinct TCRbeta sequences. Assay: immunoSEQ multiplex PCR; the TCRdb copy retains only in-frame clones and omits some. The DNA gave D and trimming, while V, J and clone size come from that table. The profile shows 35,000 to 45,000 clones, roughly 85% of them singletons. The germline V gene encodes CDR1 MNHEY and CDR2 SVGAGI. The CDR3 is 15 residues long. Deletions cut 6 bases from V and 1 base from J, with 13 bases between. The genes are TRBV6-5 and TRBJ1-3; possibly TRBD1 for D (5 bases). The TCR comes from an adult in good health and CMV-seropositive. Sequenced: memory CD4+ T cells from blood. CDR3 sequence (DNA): TGTGCCAGCAGAGGAGCCAGGGTTTCTGGAAACACCATATATTTT. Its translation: CASRGARVSGNTIYF.